What follows are 32 T cell receptor beta chains derived from one specimen sequenced in a study of shared clonotypes between healthy human individuals. Sequenced by immunoSEQ multiplex PCR; TCRdb stores in-frame clones only, minus some. This sample yields some 2,100,000 clones, of which about 92% are seen a single time; about 1.8% belongs to the top ten. Naive CD8 cells, CD45RO-negative and positively selected for CCR7, excluded terminally differentiated effector memory CD45RA+ cells. The specimen sequenced was naive CD8+ T cells from PBMCs. The receptors derive from a man younger than 35 in good health. Some clones in this sample may be carry-over from other donors' samples.

The chain carries TRBV27 and TRBJ1-1, with D maybe TRBD1 (6 bases). This CDR3 has 14 amino acids. The V gene lost 5 bases and the J gene lost 0 bases, with 10 bases spanning the gap. Per germline, CDR1 MNHEY and CDR2 SMNVEV (reference sequence). The CDR3 reads CASSSWTVNTEAFF. CDR3 nucleotide sequence: TGTGCCAGCAGTAGTTGGACAGTGAACACTGAAGCTTTCTTT.

The chain couples TRBV5-5 to TRBJ2-2; no definite D call. The CDR3 is 18 amino acids. The V gene lost 2 bases and the J gene lost 0 bases, with 17 bases spanning the gap. CDR1 is SGHKS and CDR2 is YYEKEE in the germline V gene (reference sequence). In DNA, the CDR3 is TGTGCCAGCAGCTTCCGGCCCGGAGAAATAACGAACACCGGGGAGCTGTTTTTT. Its protein is CASSFRPGEITNTGELFF.

This clone was seen a single time. V gene TRBV6-5 combines with J gene TRBJ1-1; 7 nucleotides line up with TRBD1. The CDR3 sequence is 14 residues long. Germline CDR1 is MNHEY and CDR2 is SVGAGI. V gave up 2 bases and J gave up 4 bases; unmatched junction bases: 4. The CDR3 region is CASSYQGVATEAFF. CDR3 DNA sequence: TGTGCCAGCAGTTACCAGGGGGTTGCCACTGAAGCTTTCTTT.

CDR3 in amino acids: CASSPPNYEQYF. The CDR3 bases are TGTGCCAGCAGCCCCCCCAACTACGAGCAGTACTTC. The V and J genes are TRBV11-2 and TRBJ2-7; D remains unclear. Trimming removed 5 bases from V and 3 bases from J, with 8 bases in between. The CDR3 contains 12 residues. Germline V lookup: CDR1 SGHAT, CDR2 FQNNGV.

The CDR3 protein is CASSGGVQETQYF. The CDR3 DNA is TGTGCCAGCAGTGGGGGGGTCCAAGAGACCCAGTACTTC. The V and J genes are TRBV2 and TRBJ2-5, with D perhaps matching TRBD2 (6 bases). The V and J ends lost 4 bases and 1 base respectively, with 7 bases between them. Germline CDR1 and CDR2: SNHLY and FYNNEI. CDR3 length: 13 amino acids.

The chain carries TRBV25-1 and TRBJ2-2, with 12 bases fitting TRBD2. This CDR3 contains 18 residues. Germline CDR1 is MGHDK and CDR2 is SYGVNS. V was clipped by 2 bases and J by 1 base; unmatched bases: 5. In nucleotides, the CDR3 is TGTGCCAGCAGTGAAAGGCTAGCGGGAGGGATGAACACCGGGGAGCTGTTTTTT. Encoded protein: CASSERLAGGMNTGELFF.

This chain joins TRBV7-9 and TRBJ1-2, with no clear D. Germline V gene sequence: CDR1 SEHNR, CDR2 FQNEAQ (reference sequence). This CDR3 is 13 amino acids long. Trimming cost V 1 base and J 0 bases, with 3 bases left between them. CDR3: CASSLVPNYGYTF. The CDR3 DNA sequence: TGTGCCAGCAGCTTAGTCCCTAACTATGGCTACACCTTC.

The rearrangement joins TRBV14 to TRBJ2-1; D not resolved. The germline CDR1 and CDR2 sequences are SGHDN and FVKESK. This CDR3 contains 16 residues. The V and J ends lost 4 bases and 0 bases respectively, with 13 bases between them. CDR3 protein: CASSPLSWSSYNEQFF. CDR3 nucleotides: TGTGCCAGCAGCCCTCTTTCCTGGAGCTCCTACAATGAGCAGTTCTTC.

The chain carries TRBV27 and TRBJ2-7; perhaps TRBD1 as D (6 bases). The CDR3 runs 15 residues. V lost 6 bases and J lost 0, with 15 bases in between. Germline V gene lookup returns CDR1 MNHEY and CDR2 SMNVEV (reference sequence). CDR3 DNA: TGTGCCAGCAGCTCACCAGGGGAAGGCTCCTACGAGCAGTACTTC. Translating it yields CASSSPGEGSYEQYF.

About this clone itself: This same CDR3 is encoded by further DNA sequences in the sample. This rearrangement joins TRBV4-1 to TRBJ2-6; D gene unclear. From germline, CDR1 is MGHRA and CDR2 YSYEKL. Trimming stripped 4 bases from V and 1 base from J, with 2 bases between. There are 13 residues in the CDR3. CDR3 sequence (DNA): TGCGCCAGCAGCCTTTCTGGGGCCAACGTCCTGACTTTC. Its protein product is CASSLSGANVLTF.

The chain carries TRBV7-2 and TRBJ1-1; 8 bases align to TRBD1. CDR1 and CDR2 from the germline V gene are SGHTA and FQGNSA. There are 15 residues in the CDR3. V gave up 5 bases and J gave up 1 base; unmatched junction bases: 6. Written as DNA, the CDR3 is TGTGCCAGCAGCCCAGACAGGGGTTGGAACACTGAAGCTTTCTTT. Protein product: CASSPDRGWNTEAFF.

This chain links TRBV5-6 with TRBJ2-1; unclear D gene. The CDR3 has 14 residues. Trimming removed 4 bases at V and 9 bases at J, with 17 bases between. CDR1 SGHDT and CDR2 YYEEEE come from the germline V gene. CDR3 nucleotides: TGTGCCAGCAGCCCCTGGCGTACAACGCCTGAGCAGTTCTTC. This translates into CASSPWRTTPEQFF.

The gene calls are TRBV2 and TRBJ1-2; 7 bases are shared with TRBD1. The CDR3 consists of 12 residues. Per germline, CDR1 SNHLY and CDR2 FYNNEI. Trimming at V came to 9 bases and at J to 5 bases, leaving 6 bases not matched to a gene. CDR3 nucleotide sequence: TGTGCCAGTCTCGACAGGGATTATGGCTACACCTTC. Translating gives CASLDRDYGYTF. Using reference TRBV2 and TRBJ1-2 for the parts outside the CDR3, the full variable domain is EPEVTQTPSHQVTQMGQEVILRCVPISNHLYFYWYRQILGQKVEFLVSFYNNEISEKSEIFDDQFSVERPDGSNFTLKIRSTKLEDSAMYFCASLDRDYGYTFGSGTRLTVV.

This clone has only one observation. The chain has TRBV27 and TRBJ2-3, with D uncertain. The CDR3 sequence is 13 residues long. Trimming took 4 bases from V and 4 from J, leaving 9 bases between them. Germline V gives CDR1 MNHEY, CDR2 SMNVEV (reference sequence). CDR3 residues: CASSWDPADTQYF. The CDR3 DNA is TGTGCCAGCAGTTGGGATCCCGCAGATACGCAGTATTTT.

The V and J genes are TRBV15 and TRBJ2-6; tentatively, D is TRBD2 (6 bases). The CDR3 runs to 19 residues. V lost 1 base, J lost 0 bases, and 16 bases lay in between. Germline CDR1 reads LNHNV; CDR2 reads YYDKDF (reference sequence). The CDR3 sequence is CATSRVRPGGSSGANVLTF. CDR3 coding DNA: TGTGCCACCAGCAGAGTTCGGCCCGGGGGTTCCTCTGGGGCCAACGTCCTGACTTTC.

The chain links TRBV7-2 to TRBJ2-7; tentatively, D is TRBD1 (6 bases). Deletions cut 5 bases from V and 0 bases from J, with 11 bases between. The CDR3 contains 14 residues. Germline V gene data show CDR1 as SGHTA and CDR2 as FQGNSA. The CDR3 loop is CASSQRGHSYEQYF. CDR3 DNA sequence: TGTGCCAGCAGCCAGAGGGGACACTCCTACGAGCAGTACTTC.

The genes are TRBV21-1 and TRBJ2-1; TRBD2, as called in the table, went unchecked against the DNA. TRBV21-1 is classified as a pseudogene. CDR3 length: 13 residues. CDR3 protein: CACGEQGYNEQFF. CDR3 in DNA: TGTGCCTGCGGGGAGCAGGGCTACAATGAGCAGTTCTTC.

Written as DNA, the CDR3 is TGTGCCAGCAGCGAGACAGGGTGGGCTGAAAAACTGTTTTTT. Amino acid sequence: CASSETGWAEKLFF. The chain employs TRBV9 and TRBJ1-4; 7 bases line up with TRBD1. The CDR3 runs 14 residues. From germline, CDR1 is SGDLS and CDR2 YYNGEE. The V and J ends lost 3 bases and 7 bases, in that order; junction bases with no gene match: 6.

The chain joins TRBV4-1 to TRBJ2-3, with D perhaps assigned TRBD1 or TRBD2 (5 bases each). This CDR3 spans 15 amino acids. Germline V gene lookup returns CDR1 MGHRA and CDR2 YSYEKL. V was shortened by 0 bases and J by 2 bases, with 9 bases between the two germline ends. CDR3 nucleotide sequence: TGCGCCAGCAGCCAAGATGGGACGGTCACAGATACGCAGTATTTT. This codes for CASSQDGTVTDTQYF.

A note on this clone: In the same sample, other DNA sequences code for this CDR3. V gene TRBV11-2 combines with J gene TRBJ2-7; D unresolved. Germline V gene sequence: CDR1 SGHAT, CDR2 FQNNGV. The germline V and J ends were trimmed by 1 base and 4 bases, with 5 bases remaining between them. The CDR3 contains 12 residues. The CDR3 DNA sequence: TGTGCCAGCAGCTTAGGAGTTTACGAGCAGTACTTC. Residues: CASSLGVYEQYF. Full variable domain (outside the CDR3, taken from reference TRBV11-2 and TRBJ2-7): EAGVAQSPRYKIIEKRQSVAFWCNPISGHATLYWYQQILGQGPKLLIQFQNNGVVDDSQLPKDRFSAERLKGVDSTLKIQPAKLEDSAVYLCASSLGVYEQYFGPGTRLTVT.

The V gene is TRBV27, the J gene TRBJ2-7; D is unclear. The CDR3 is 14 residues long. Trimming removed 5 bases at V and 6 bases at J, with 17 bases between. The germline V gene encodes CDR1 MNHEY and CDR2 SMNVEV (reference sequence). CDR3 sequence: CASSDSVILGEQYF. The CDR3 nucleotides read TGTGCCAGCAGTGATAGTGTCATCCTCGGCGAGCAGTACTTC.

This clone has only one observation. V is TRBV4-1 and J is TRBJ2-1; 16 bases map to TRBD2. CDR3 length: 19 residues. The trim removed 2 bases at V and 6 bases at J, leaving 10 bases unmatched. Germline CDR1 MGHRA, CDR2 YSYEKL. The CDR3 region is CASSQKPGLAGGGGNEQFF. In DNA form, the CDR3 reads TGCGCCAGCAGCCAAAAGCCGGGACTAGCGGGAGGGGGGGGCAATGAGCAGTTCTTC.

Of note for this clone: This same CDR3 is encoded by further DNA sequences in the sample. The chain employs TRBV7-9 and TRBJ2-2, with D hard to call. This CDR3 region has 14 residues. Germline lookup yields CDR1 SEHNR and CDR2 FQNEAQ (reference sequence). V gave up 3 bases and J gave up 1 base, with 6 bases separating them. CDR3 sequence (DNA): TGTGCCAGCAGCTTGGGAAGGAACACCGGGGAGCTGTTTTTT. Translated: CASSLGRNTGELFF.

The chain recombines TRBV7-9 with TRBJ1-5; 7 bases line up with TRBD1. Germline lookup yields CDR1 SEHNR and CDR2 FQNEAQ (reference sequence). The V gene end was trimmed by 5 bases and the J gene end by 2 bases; junction bases not matched to a gene: 0. This CDR3 is 13 amino acids long. CDR3 sequence (DNA): TGTGCCAGCAGCCAGGGGGGCAATCAGCCCCAGCATTTT. The encoded protein is CASSQGGNQPQHF.

V usage is TRBV7-6 and J usage is TRBJ2-1, with 13 bases lining up with TRBD2. V dropped 5 bases and J dropped 7; count of bases not matched to a gene: 5. Germline V CDR1 and CDR2: SGHVS, FNYEAQ. This CDR3 is built from 15 residues. CDR3: CASSRGTSGMNEQFF. For the CDR3, the DNA is TGTGCCAGCAGCCGCGGGACTAGCGGGATGAATGAGCAGTTCTTC.

This chain joins TRBV5-1 and TRBJ1-5, with a weak D call TRBD1 (5 bases). This CDR3 has 16 amino acids. The germline CDR1 and CDR2 sequences are SGHRS and YFSETQ. V was clipped by 4 bases and J by 0 bases, with 14 bases between them. CDR3 bases: TGCGCCAGCAGCCCAACGGGGGTCGATAGCAATCAGCCCCAGCATTTT. It yields the protein CASSPTGVDSNQPQHF.

The V call is TRBV11-2, the J call TRBJ2-7; 9 nucleotides line up with TRBD2. CDR1 and CDR2 from the germline V gene are SGHAT and FQNNGV. This CDR3 is 15 amino acids long. The trim removed 1 base at V and 1 base at J, leaving 2 bases unmatched. CDR3 nucleotides: TGTGCCAGCAGCTTAGGACTAGCGGTATCCTACGAGCAGTACTTC. Its protein product is CASSLGLAVSYEQYF.

As to this clone: The junction shows a germline mismatch at one end, possibly a read error. The rearrangement joins TRBV4-1 to TRBJ2-3, with D possibly being TRBD1 or TRBD2 (5 bases each). CDR1 MGHRA and CDR2 YSYEKL come from the germline V gene. This CDR3 spans 11 amino acids. CDR3 protein: CASRQEGFSYF. The DNA for the CDR3 is TGCGCCAGCAGACAAGAGGGGTTTTCGTATTTT.

V gene TRBV27 combines with J gene TRBJ2-5; D is ambiguous. CDR1 MNHEY and CDR2 SMNVEV come from the germline V gene (reference sequence). This CDR3 is built from 12 residues. V was pared by 5 bases and J by 3 bases, with 7 bases between. CDR3 protein: CASSGVEETQYF. The CDR3 DNA reads TGTGCCAGCAGTGGGGTTGAAGAGACCCAGTACTTC.

The sample holds one count of this clone. The V call is TRBV15, the J call TRBJ2-2; TRBD1 matches at 9 bases. V shed 5 bases, J shed 2 bases, and the junction held 9 bases outside the gene matches. The CDR3 is 17 amino acids. CDR1 is LNHNV, CDR2 YYDKDF, per germline (reference sequence). This CDR3 reads CATSGNRGLRNTGELFF. The DNA of the CDR3 is TGTGCCACCAGCGGAAACAGGGGGCTTCGAAACACCGGGGAGCTGTTTTTT. Using reference TRBV15 and TRBJ2-2 for the parts outside the CDR3, the full variable domain is DAMVIQNPRYQVTQFGKPVTLSCSQTLNHNVMYWYQQKSSQAPKLLFHYYDKDFNNEADTPDNFQSRRPNTSFCFLDIRSPGLGDTAMYLCATSGNRGLRNTGELFFGEGSRLTVL.

The V call is TRBV5-1, the J call TRBJ2-2; maybe TRBD1 (6 bases). The CDR3 runs 15 residues. From germline, CDR1 is SGHRS and CDR2 YFSETQ. Trimming took off 0 bases at V and 7 bases at J, with 13 bases between the two ends. Written as DNA, the CDR3 is TGCGCCAGCAGCTTGGTTTGGCAGGGGAACGGGGAGCTGTTTTTT. Its translation is CASSLVWQGNGELFF.

The chain has TRBV7-8 and TRBJ2-3; TRBD2 matches 10 bases. This CDR3 is 17 amino acids long. Per germline, CDR1 SGHVS and CDR2 FQNEAQ. Unmatched junction bases numbered 8, after V lost 1 base and J lost 4 bases. CDR3 in amino acids: CASSLVLAGDRADTQYF. DNA of the CDR3: TGTGCCAGCAGCTTAGTTCTAGCGGGGGACCGGGCAGATACGCAGTATTTT.